The T cell receptor (beta chain) described here comes from a study of CD8 T cells in Susac syndrome. V was trimmed by 5 bases and J by 8 bases, leaving 16 bases between them. The germline V gene has CDR1 SGHAT and CDR2 FQNNGV. The CDR3 is made up of 14 amino acids. A quantity of about 0.45 to 1 ug RNA underwent reverse transcription using random hexamers. Coverage of TCR beta CDR3 amplification by immunoSEQ multiplex PCR extended to 54 Vbeta and 13 Jbeta. TCRdb re-analysed the immunoSEQ multiplex PCR reads in MiXCR, keeping a single row per CDR3 protein. The sample has 100,000 to 150,000 distinct CDR3 sequences; 90% to 95% are singletons. Findings and caveats of the study: As the study acknowledged, the number of individuals in its TCR sequencing and HLA analysis was relatively small. Across the total CD8+ repertoires, fewer than 20 Susac-specific public clones were detected, and across the CD8+ TEMRA repertoires, four to six such clones were detected.

From blood CD8+ and CD4+ T cells, TCR beta sequences were generated. As concerns this clonotype: Its specificity is not known.

The rearrangement joins TRBV11-2 to TRBJ2-4; tentative D call: TRBD1 (5 bases). The sample was CD8+ T cells from PBMCs. The origin of this receptor is a human donor with Susac syndrome. For the CDR3, the DNA is TGTGCCAGCAGCCTTACAGGTGCCGTCGACATTCAGTACTTC. Residues: CASSLTGAVDIQYF.